A single sample gave rise to the 10 T cell receptor beta chains below, sequenced in a study of CD8 T cells in ankylosing spondylitis. TCRdb passed the 5' RACE reads through MiXCR, listing each CDR3 protein once. The sample shows approximately 45,000 distinct CDR3 sequences, about 4% of them seen only once. What was sequenced was blood, either unsorted or a sorted T cell fraction (not recorded which). All receptors come from a female donor with ankylosing spondylitis or in good health (not recorded which).

The V call is TRBV9, the J call TRBJ2-6, with D uncertain. This CDR3 contains 19 residues. V was clipped by 0 bases and J by 0 bases, with 16 bases between them. CDR1 is SGDLS, CDR2 YYNGEE, per germline. The CDR3 loop reads CASSVDSPGGVSGANVLTF. The CDR3 bases are TGTGCCAGCAGCGTAGACTCCCCAGGTGGTGTCTCTGGGGCCAACGTCCTGACTTTC.

This clonotype was seen a few times. This rearrangement joins TRBV9 to TRBJ2-2; possibly TRBD1 for D (6 bases). CDR3 length equals 15 residues. The V end lost 4 bases, the J end lost 0 bases, and 10 bases lay between the germline ends. Per germline, CDR1 SGDLS and CDR2 YYNGEE. For the CDR3, the DNA is TGTGCCAGCAGCCTCCAGGGGACGAACACCGGGGAGCTGTTTTTT. It is translated as CASSLQGTNTGELFF.

This clonotype was seen repeatedly, ten times or more. The chain is built from TRBV9 and TRBJ2-2; D unclear. The CDR3 extends over 14 amino acids. The V end lost 4 bases, the J end lost 6 bases, and 13 bases lay between the germline ends. CDR1 is SGDLS and CDR2 is YYNGEE in the germline V gene. Here the CDR3 reads CASSPDPGAGELFF. The DNA of the CDR3 is TGTGCCAGCAGCCCCGACCCTGGGGCCGGGGAGCTGTTTTTT.

This clonotype was seen many times. V usage is TRBV9 and J usage is TRBJ1-1, with a possible D match to TRBD1 (6 bases). Germline loops: CDR1 SGDLS, CDR2 YYNGEE. V lost 3 bases to trimming and J lost 3 bases, with 15 bases between them. The CDR3 has 15 amino acids. The CDR3 DNA follows: TGTGCCAGCAGCGCCGAAGGGGGGGGGGACACTGAAGCTTTCTTT. Residues: CASSAEGGGDTEAFF.

Ten or more counts support this clonotype. The V call is TRBV9, the J call TRBJ1-1; D not resolved. Trimming pared 0 bases from V and 5 bases from J, leaving 20 bases between. The CDR3 totals 17 residues. Germline V gene lookup returns CDR1 SGDLS and CDR2 YYNGEE. The CDR3 region is CASSVDPQVGLRTEAFF. The CDR3 bases are TGTGCCAGCAGCGTAGATCCCCAGGTAGGGTTGAGAACTGAAGCTTTCTTT.

This clonotype was counted only a few times. The chain is built from TRBV9 and TRBJ2-3, with 8 bases that match TRBD2. With 0 bases clipped from V and 2 bases from J, the junction kept 5 bases outside the gene matches. The CDR3 totals 16 residues. Germline CDR1 reads SGDLS; CDR2 reads YYNGEE. This chain's CDR3 is CASSVEAGAPTDTQYF. The CDR3 nucleotides are TGTGCCAGCAGCGTAGAAGCGGGGGCCCCCACAGATACGCAGTATTTT.

This clonotype was observed at least ten times. The J gene is TRBJ2-3, the V gene TRBV9, with 8 nucleotides matching TRBD1. After removal of 0 bases from V and 4 bases from J, the junction contained 4 bases not matched to a gene. Looked up from germline, CDR1 is SGDLS and CDR2 is YYNGEE. The CDR3 has 15 amino acids. The CDR3 protein is CASSVAGGGADTQYF. The CDR3 DNA reads as TGTGCCAGCAGCGTAGCAGGGGGCGGCGCAGATACGCAGTATTTT.

This clonotype was counted at least ten times. V is TRBV9 and J is TRBJ1-3; no reliable D call. Trimming left V 0 bases short and J 6 bases short, with 10 bases between. Germline loops: CDR1 SGDLS, CDR2 YYNGEE. CDR3 length: 14 amino acids. CDR3 in amino acids: CASSVAGVENTIYF. CDR3 DNA sequence: TGTGCCAGCAGCGTAGCCGGGGTTGAAAACACCATATATTTT.

This clonotype is medium-sized within its sample. The genes are TRBV9 and TRBJ2-5; D is uncertain. Trimming cost V 4 bases and J 5 bases, with 9 bases left between them. Germline V gene data show CDR1 as SGDLS and CDR2 as YYNGEE. The CDR3 has 12 amino acids. In nucleotides, the CDR3 is TGTGCCAGCAGCCCCTTCAGTGAGACCCAGTACTTC. Protein product: CASSPFSETQYF.

The sample holds many counts of this clonotype. This sequence joins TRBV9 and TRBJ1-1; maybe TRBD1 (6 bases). There are 11 residues in the CDR3. Germline loops: CDR1 SGDLS, CDR2 YYNGEE. V was pared by 4 bases and J by 10 bases, with 11 bases between. CDR3 DNA sequence: TGTGCCAGCAGCAGCATGGACAGAGCTTTCTTT. This encodes CASSSMDRAFF.